The rows below give T cell receptor beta chains drawn from one sample of a study of blood T cell repertoires in COVID-19. The repertoire was sequenced with immunoSEQ multiplex PCR; TCRdb's copy has only in-frame clones and lacks some. The sample records 300,000 to 350,000 clones, around 90% being singletons. Sequencing was performed on peripheral blood. The receptor source for this set is a woman in her 30s with COVID-19, enrolled during active disease. Both conserved end residues are part of each CDR3. A D gene is named only where the DNA matches it firmly. Not every row has a clone size; where given, it reads once, few, many or a size class.

. TRBJ1-1 TRBV29-1 . TGCAGCGGGGTGGGAGGGAACACTGAAGCTTTCTTT CSGVGGNTEAFF
few TRBJ2-7 TRBV7-2 TRBD1 TGTGCCAGCAGCCCTCGGGGGACAGGGTCCTACGAGCAGTACTTC CASSPRGTGSYEQYF
. TRBJ2-6 TRBV10-3 . TGTGCCATCAGTGGTTCCGCAGCTGGGGCCAACGTCCTGACTTTC CAISGSAAGANVLTF
. TRBJ1-5 TRBV28 . TGTGCCAGCAGCGCGAGAGACACAGGGTTACGCAATCAGCCCCAGCATTTT CASSARDTGLRNQPQHF
once TRBJ1-1 TRBV3-1/TRBV3-2 . TGTGCCAGCAGCCAGGGGGGGAAAGGGCCTGAAGCTTTCTTT CASSQGGKGPEAFF
once TRBJ1-4 TRBV4-2 . TGTGCCAGCAGCCAGGGCGCGGGGCCACTGTTTTTT CASSQGAGPLFF
. TRBJ2-1 TRBV7-9 . TGTGCCAGCAGCTTCCCCGGGTCGATTGGCAATGAGCAGTTCTTC CASSFPGSIGNEQFF
. TRBJ2-3 TRBV6-5 TRBD2 TGTGCCAGCCGGGGGGGGGCAGATACGCAGTATTTT CASRGGADTQYF
. TRBJ2-7 TRBV5-5 . TGTGCCAGCAGCTTGGTGTGGCAGTCCTACGAGCAGTACTTC CASSLVWQSYEQYF
. TRBJ2-2 TRBV11-2 . TGTGCCAGCAGCTTATTTGCAGGGACCGGGGAGCTGTTTTTT CASSLFAGTGELFF
. TRBJ2-2 TRBV5-1 . TGCGCCAGCAGAAAGGAATTGTGGGGAGACGCCGGGGAGCTGTTTTTT CASRKELWGDAGELFF
. TRBJ2-2 TRBV5-1 TRBD1 TGCGCCAGCAGCCCACAGGGGCCCGACACCGGGGAGCTGTTTTTT CASSPQGPDTGELFF
medium-sized TRBJ1-3 TRBV6-1 TRBD1 TGTGCCAGCAGTGAGGCGACAGGGTCTGGAAACACCATATATTTT CASSEATGSGNTIYF
. TRBJ2-3 TRBV5-1 . TGCGCCAGCAGCTTGACCCCGGGAAACACAGATACGCAGTATTTT CASSLTPGNTDTQYF
. TRBJ2-7 TRBV4-1 . TGCGCCAGCAGCCATTCGAGCGGCGAGCAGTACTTC CASSHSSGEQYF
. TRBJ1-3 TRBV7-9 . TGTGCCAGCAGCTTCCAGGGAATGAAAGGAAACACCATATATTTT CASSFQGMKGNTIYF
. TRBJ1-1 TRBV19 TRBD1 TGTGCCAGTAGTATGACAGGGGCGCAGACCACTGAAGCTTTCTTT CASSMTGAQTTEAFF
. TRBJ2-3 TRBV7-3 . TGTGCCAGCAGCCCAACCGGGGGAGATACGCAGTATTTT CASSPTGGDTQYF
. TRBJ2-1 TRBV29-1 . TGCAGCGGGCATGAGGGGGCTCTTTTGGGGCTAGCGGGCTCCTACAATGAGCAGTTCTTC CSGHEGALLGLAGSYNEQFF
. TRBJ2-1 TRBV24-1 TRBD2 TGTGCCACCAGTGATTTCGAGACTAGCGTCGGCCACTACAATGAGCAGTTCTTC CATSDFETSVGHYNEQFF
. TRBJ2-1 TRBV28 TRBD2 TGTGCCAGCAGTTCCCTAGCGGGAGCTGGGTACAATGAGCAGTTCTTC CASSSLAGAGYNEQFF
. TRBJ2-1 TRBV6-5 TRBD2 TGTGCCAGCAGTTACAAGCGGGAGGGGAATGAGCAGTTCTTC CASSYKREGNEQFF